These 24 T cell receptor beta chains originate from one sample sequenced in a study of CD8 T cells in Susac syndrome. Random-hexamer reverse transcription was applied to about 0.5 to 1 ug RNA. TCRdb independently ran MiXCR on the immunoSEQ multiplex PCR reads; one entry per CDR3 protein. The sample shows about 190,000 distinct CDR3 sequences, just under 95% of them seen only once. Sequenced material: CD8+ T cells from PBMCs. These receptors all stem from a human donor with Susac syndrome.

The chain couples TRBV9 to TRBJ2-3; unclear D gene. Trimming pared 3 bases from V and 2 bases from J, leaving 10 bases between. CDR1 SGDLS and CDR2 YYNGEE come from the germline V gene. The CDR3 covers 14 residues. This CDR3 reads CASSAQFFTDTQYF. As DNA, the CDR3 is TGTGCCAGCAGCGCACAGTTCTTCACAGATACGCAGTATTTT.

Only one count was recorded for this clonotype. V gene TRBV11-2 combines with J gene TRBJ2-3, with D tentatively TRBD2 (6 bases). The CDR3 consists of 16 residues. The V end was cut by 3 bases, the J end by 2 bases, with 15 bases between. CDR1 is SGHAT, CDR2 FQNNGV, per germline. CDR3 sequence (DNA): TGTGCCAGCAGCTTGTCCTGGCGCGGGAACACAGATACGCAGTATTTT. Protein: CASSLSWRGNTDTQYF.

Notes on this clonotype: One junction end does not reproduce the germline sequence, and a read error may be involved. J is TRBJ2-1 and V is TRBV29-1, with TRBD2 matching 7 bases. Germline V gene sequence: CDR1 SQVTM, CDR2 ANQGSEA. The CDR3 loop spans 12 amino acids. The CDR3 reads CSIDYQRDGQFF. Here the CDR3 DNA reads TGCAGCATTGATTACCAGCGGGACGGGCAGTTCTTC.

The chain uses TRBV5-1 and TRBJ2-7, with 9 positions matching TRBD1. The CDR3 has 14 amino acids. The V gene end was trimmed by 4 bases and the J gene end by 4 bases; junction bases not matched to a gene: 6. Per the germline V gene, CDR1 is SGHRS and CDR2 is YFSETQ. The DNA of the CDR3 is TGCGCCAGCAGCAACGGACAGGGGATGTACGAGCAGTACTTC. It specifies CASSNGQGMYEQYF.

The rearrangement uses TRBV2 and TRBJ2-6; D is unclear. Germline lookup yields CDR1 SNHLY and CDR2 FYNNEI. V gave up 3 bases and J gave up 0 bases, with 9 bases separating them. The CDR3 has 16 residues. CDR3 nucleotide sequence: TGTGCCAGCAGTGACGCCTACCCCTCTGGGGCCAACGTCCTGACTTTC. Amino acids: CASSDAYPSGANVLTF.

This clonotype was counted once. The gene calls are TRBV5-6 and TRBJ1-6; a possible D gene is TRBD1 (5 bases). CDR1 is SGHDT and CDR2 is YYEEEE in the germline V gene. V lost 5 bases and J lost 5, with 11 bases in between. The CDR3 loop spans 14 amino acids. The CDR3 loop reads CASRPGPNNSPLHF. In DNA, the CDR3 is TGTGCCAGCAGACCGGGACCGAATAATTCACCCCTCCACTTT. Complete variable domain (other parts from reference TRBV5-6 and TRBJ1-6): DAGVTQSPTHLIKTRGQQVTLRCSPKSGHDTVSWYQQALGQGPQFIFQYYEEEERQRGNFPDRFSGHQFPNYSSELNVNALLLGDSALYLCASRPGPNNSPLHFGNGTRLTVT.

The chain has TRBV28 and TRBJ2-1, with D perhaps TRBD1 (6 bases). CDR3 length equals 14 residues. The V and J ends lost 7 bases and 9 bases respectively, with 19 bases between them. Germline CDR1 and CDR2: MDHEN and SYDVKM. This CDR3 is CASTPGGLRGEQFF. The CDR3 DNA follows: TGTGCCAGCACCCCAGGCGGCCTCAGGGGTGAGCAGTTCTTC.

The rearrangement uses TRBV2 and TRBJ2-7, with D tentatively TRBD1 (5 bases). V dropped 2 bases and J dropped 3 bases, with 17 bases sitting between them. Germline V gives CDR1 SNHLY, CDR2 FYNNEI. This CDR3 contains 16 residues. Here the CDR3 reads CASSEILLRQHYEQYF. The CDR3 DNA follows: TGTGCCAGCAGTGAAATTCTTTTGAGACAGCACTACGAGCAGTACTTC. Full variable domain (missing parts from reference TRBV2 and TRBJ2-7): EPEVTQTPSHQVTQMGQEVILRCVPISNHLYFYWYRQILGQKVEFLVSFYNNEISEKSEIFDDQFSVERPDGSNFTLKIRSTKLEDSAMYFCASSEILLRQHYEQYFGPGTRLTVT.

The V and J genes are TRBV28 and TRBJ1-2, with D maybe TRBD1 (6 bases). The V and J ends lost 2 bases and 2 bases respectively, with 9 bases between them. CDR3 size: 14 residues. Germline values: CDR1 MDHEN, CDR2 SYDVKM. The CDR3 DNA sequence: TGTGCCAGCAGTTTAGGGGACAACAACTATGGCTACACCTTC. Protein sequence: CASSLGDNNYGYTF.

The J gene is TRBJ2-4, the V gene TRBV6-6, with a possible D match to TRBD2 (5 bases). In germline, CDR1 is MNHNY, CDR2 SVGAGI (reference sequence). Trimming removed 7 bases from V and 12 bases from J, with 19 bases in between. CDR3 size: 13 residues. As DNA, the CDR3 is TGTGCCAGCAAGAAAGAAGGAGGCGGTTCTCAGTACTTC. Translating gives CASKKEGGGSQYF.

This clonotype turned up a few times. The rearrangement links TRBV28 to TRBJ2-7, with 14 bases identical to TRBD2. The CDR3 runs to 15 residues. V lost 5 bases to trimming and J lost 4 bases; unmatched junction nucleotides: 4. Germline values: CDR1 MDHEN, CDR2 SYDVKM. The CDR3, as DNA: TGTGCCAGCAGTCCTGGGACTAGCGGGAGTTACGAGCAGTACTTC. Translation gives CASSPGTSGSYEQYF. Full variable domain (remainder filled in from reference TRBV28 and TRBJ2-7): DVKVTQSSRYLVKRTGEKVFLECVQDMDHENMFWYRQDPGLGLRLIYFSYDVKMKEKGDIPEGYSVSREKKERFSLILESASTNQTSMYLCASSPGTSGSYEQYFGPGTRLTVT.

As to this clonotype: One junction end does not reproduce the germline sequence, and a read error may be involved. The J gene is TRBJ2-7, the V gene TRBV12-3 or TRBV12-4; weak D call: TRBD2 (6 bases). The CDR3 spans 14 residues. CDR3 loop: CASSIAEISYEQYF. The CDR3, as DNA: TGTGCCAGCAGTATAGCGGAAATCTCCTACGAGCAGTACTTC.

The chain couples TRBV6-4 to TRBJ2-2; TRBD1 matches at 7 bases. After removal of 6 bases from V and 1 base from J, the junction contained 5 bases not matched to a gene. Germline assignment: CDR1 MRHNA and CDR2 SNTAGT. CDR3 size: 15 residues. The DNA of the CDR3 is TGTGCCAGCAGGGCACGACAGGGGAACACCGGGGAGCTGTTTTTT. Translated: CASRARQGNTGELFF.

The chain employs TRBV27 and TRBJ1-1, with D tentatively TRBD1 (6 bases). This CDR3 has 15 amino acids. The germline CDR1 and CDR2 sequences are MNHEY and SMNVEV (reference sequence). V lost 8 bases and J lost 1, with 17 bases in between. The CDR3 reads CASGRSPGQNTEAFF. CDR3 bases: TGTGCCAGCGGACGATCCCCGGGACAGAACACTGAAGCTTTCTTT.

The V gene is TRBV12-3 or TRBV12-4, the J gene TRBJ2-5; D is unresolved. This CDR3 has 12 amino acids. V was shortened by 5 bases and J by 5 bases, with 9 bases between the two germline ends. The CDR3 loop is CASSTLGETQYF. In DNA, the CDR3 is TGTGCCAGCAGTACCCTGGGGGAGACCCAGTACTTC.

The chain employs TRBV30 and TRBJ2-2, with D possibly being TRBD1 or TRBD2 (7 bases each). The CDR3 is 14 amino acids. Deletions cut 2 bases from V and 5 bases from J, with 12 bases between. The germline CDR1 and CDR2 sequences are GTSNPN and SVGIG (reference sequence). The CDR3, as DNA: TGTGCCTGGAGTCGACAGGGAGGGACCGGGGAGCTGTTTTTT. Translating it yields CAWSRQGGTGELFF. Full variable domain (outside the CDR3, taken from reference TRBV30 and TRBJ2-2): SQTIHQWPATLVQPVGSPLSLECTVEGTSNPNLYWYRQAAGRGLQLLFYSVGIGQISSEVPQNLSASRPQDRQFILSSKKLLLSDSGFYLCAWSRQGGTGELFFGEGSRLTVL.

The chain links TRBV20-1 to TRBJ1-5, with TRBD1 matching over 7 bases. CDR3 length equals 14 residues. With 6 bases clipped from V and 0 bases from J, the junction kept 5 bases outside the gene matches. The V gene's germline CDR1 is DFQATT and CDR2 SNEGSKA (reference sequence). The CDR3 sequence: CSADDRASNQPQHF. CDR3 DNA sequence: TGCAGTGCCGATGACAGGGCTAGCAATCAGCCCCAGCATTTT.

For the CDR3, the DNA is TGTGCCAGCAGTTACGGACAGGGCCGAAATGAAAAACTGTTTTTT. Translated: CASSYGQGRNEKLFF. The V call is TRBV6-6, the J call TRBJ1-4, with 8 bases matching TRBD1. The CDR3 covers 15 residues. Germline CDR1 MNHNY, CDR2 SVGAGI (reference sequence). J gave up 5 bases and V 2 bases, and 4 bases lay outside the gene matches.

CDR3 DNA sequence: TGCAGTGCTAGATCCACAGGGGGAGATGGCTACACCTTC. This codes for CSARSTGGDGYTF. The rearrangement uses TRBV20-1 and TRBJ1-2; 8 positions agree with TRBD1. The CDR3 sequence is 13 residues long. V trimming: 2 bases; J trimming: 6 bases; junction bases outside the gene matches: 5. From germline, CDR1 is DFQATT and CDR2 SNEGSKA (reference sequence).

J is TRBJ2-5 and V is TRBV6-6; 10 nucleotides align to TRBD2. This CDR3 contains 16 residues. CDR1 is MNHNY and CDR2 is SVGAGI in the germline V gene (reference sequence). V was pared by 0 bases and J by 9 bases, with 10 bases of the junction left unmatched. In DNA form, the CDR3 reads TGTGCCAGCAGTTACTCGAGCCCAGCGGGAGGGCTGGCCCAGTACTTC. Translation: CASSYSSPAGGLAQYF.

The rearrangement links TRBV10-3 to TRBJ2-2, with a possible D match to TRBD1 (6 bases). Germline V lookup: CDR1 ENHRY, CDR2 SYGVKD. The CDR3 extends over 12 amino acids. V lost 7 bases and J lost 6, with 9 bases in between. Written as DNA, the CDR3 is TGTGCCATCACAGGGGAGTCCGGGGAGCTGTTTTTT. As protein: CAITGESGELFF.

The V and J genes are TRBV4-1 and TRBJ1-5, with D uncertain. V was pared by 1 base and J by 4 bases, with 11 bases between. Per the germline V gene, CDR1 is MGHRA and CDR2 is YSYEKL. This CDR3 spans 15 amino acids. CDR3 sequence (DNA): TGCGCCAGCAGCCAAGTAACACGCACAAATCAGCCCCAGCATTTT. Translation: CASSQVTRTNQPQHF.

The chain links TRBV12-3 or TRBV12-4 to TRBJ1-2; 11 positions agree with TRBD1. Losses at the gene ends were 6 bases for V and 0 bases for J; bases not matched to a gene: 15. This CDR3 comprises 19 residues. This CDR3 is CASSSDLGQGAPSNYGYTF. Here the CDR3 DNA reads TGTGCCAGCAGCTCGGACCTTGGACAGGGGGCCCCCTCTAACTATGGCTACACCTTC.

The V call is TRBV3-1, the J call TRBJ2-1; D is undetermined. This CDR3 has 18 residues. The V gene's germline CDR1 is LGHDT and CDR2 YNNKEL (reference sequence). Between the trimmed V and J ends, which lost 0 bases and 8 bases, there was a span of 23 bases. The CDR3 loop reads CASSQDTSGPTLYHEQFF. The CDR3 DNA reads TGTGCCAGCAGCCAAGATACGTCCGGACCAACGTTATATCATGAGCAGTTCTTC.